This is a list of T cell receptor beta chains from one sample in a study of blood T cell repertoires in COVID-19. Generated by immunoSEQ multiplex PCR, the TCRdb table keeps only in-frame clones and is missing some. The data hold fewer than 300,000 clones, with 90% observed a single time. Sample: PBMCs or T cells enriched from blood (not recorded which). These receptor sequences come from a woman aged 25 to 45 who had recovered from COVID-19. CDR3s leave out the opening cysteine and the closing phenylalanine or tryptophan. Part of the rows lack a size; the others show once, few, many or a class for expanded clones.

j_call: TRBJ2-1
cdr3_length: 14
clone_size: -
v_call: TRBV4-1
cdr3_aa: ASSRAGTESYNEQF

j_call: TRBJ1-3
cdr3_length: 14
clone_size: once
v_call: TRBV28
cdr3_aa: ASSFALRVSGNTIY

j_call: TRBJ2-5
cdr3_length: 13
clone_size: -
v_call: TRBV5-1
cdr3_aa: ASTLSGAYQETQY

j_call: TRBJ1-1
cdr3_length: 12
clone_size: -
v_call: TRBV14
cdr3_aa: ASSRRGTGTEAF

j_call: TRBJ2-7
cdr3_length: 12
clone_size: -
v_call: TRBV28
cdr3_aa: ASSLLGQVYEQY

j_call: TRBJ2-2
cdr3_length: 13
clone_size: -
v_call: TRBV5-4
cdr3_aa: ASSRGGGNTGELF

j_call: TRBJ1-1
cdr3_length: 14
clone_size: -
v_call: TRBV3-1/TRBV3-2
cdr3_aa: ASSPGTGGVNTEAF

j_call: TRBJ1-2
cdr3_length: 12
clone_size: -
v_call: TRBV7-9
cdr3_aa: ASSLGDREHGYT

j_call: TRBJ2-1
cdr3_length: 15
clone_size: -
v_call: TRBV3-1/TRBV3-2
cdr3_aa: ASSQAGGLSGYNEQF

j_call: TRBJ1-4
cdr3_length: 14
clone_size: -
v_call: TRBV28
cdr3_aa: ASSRGQGAQREKLF

j_call: TRBJ2-7
cdr3_length: 11
clone_size: -
v_call: TRBV27
cdr3_aa: ASSLGQGNEQY

j_call: TRBJ1-1
cdr3_length: 9
clone_size: -
v_call: TRBV30
cdr3_aa: AWQGNTEAF

j_call: TRBJ1-1
cdr3_length: 10
clone_size: -
v_call: TRBV7-9
cdr3_aa: ASSSNTGVAF

j_call: TRBJ2-1
cdr3_length: 11
clone_size: -
v_call: TRBV29-1
cdr3_aa: SVHRGTWNEQF

j_call: TRBJ2-5
cdr3_length: 10
clone_size: -
v_call: TRBV9
cdr3_aa: ASSAGEETQY

j_call: TRBJ2-7
cdr3_length: 14
clone_size: -
v_call: TRBV19
cdr3_aa: ASSIDGTAPDYEQY

j_call: TRBJ2-6
cdr3_length: 12
clone_size: -
v_call: TRBV2
cdr3_aa: ASSREAGANVLT

j_call: TRBJ2-6
cdr3_length: 14
clone_size: -
v_call: TRBV28
cdr3_aa: ATSPPISFGANVLT

j_call: TRBJ2-3
cdr3_length: 13
clone_size: -
v_call: TRBV4-2
cdr3_aa: ASSPAAGGSDTQY

j_call: TRBJ2-7
cdr3_length: 15
clone_size: -
v_call: TRBV24-1
cdr3_aa: ATSDKPGLAGVYEQY

j_call: TRBJ1-4
cdr3_length: 12
clone_size: -
v_call: TRBV7-2
cdr3_aa: ASSLDRGNEKLF

j_call: TRBJ2-2
cdr3_length: 14
clone_size: -
v_call: TRBV5-4
cdr3_aa: ASSPGSLGLPGELF

j_call: TRBJ1-4
cdr3_length: 13
clone_size: -
v_call: TRBV19
cdr3_aa: ASSSQTASNEKLF

j_call: TRBJ2-7
cdr3_length: 12
clone_size: -
v_call: TRBV7-9
cdr3_aa: ASSPGTGVYEQY

j_call: TRBJ2-3
cdr3_length: 16
clone_size: -
v_call: TRBV27
cdr3_aa: ASSALSPGTSGTDTQY

j_call: TRBJ2-7
cdr3_length: 11
clone_size: -
v_call: TRBV27
cdr3_aa: ASSFQGTGEQY

j_call: TRBJ1-5
cdr3_length: 13
clone_size: -
v_call: TRBV19
cdr3_aa: ASSIGTRGNQPQH

j_call: TRBJ1-1
cdr3_length: 11
clone_size: -
v_call: TRBV10-3
cdr3_aa: AIRVQGMTEAF

j_call: TRBJ2-1
cdr3_length: 13
clone_size: few
v_call: TRBV20-1
cdr3_aa: SASPGTSGYNEQF

j_call: TRBJ1-5
cdr3_length: 13
clone_size: once
v_call: TRBV28
cdr3_aa: ASSLQDRGDQPQH

j_call: TRBJ2-7
cdr3_length: 13
clone_size: few
v_call: TRBV28
cdr3_aa: ASSFFRGTTWEQY

j_call: TRBJ2-2
cdr3_length: 13
clone_size: -
v_call: TRBV7-3
cdr3_aa: ASSLDIANTGELF

j_call: TRBJ2-3
cdr3_length: 16
clone_size: -
v_call: TRBV11-2
cdr3_aa: ASSLDLGSGRPTDTQY

j_call: TRBJ1-4
cdr3_length: 14
clone_size: -
v_call: TRBV7-9
cdr3_aa: ASSLVMGGLGEKLF

j_call: TRBJ2-7
cdr3_length: 11
clone_size: -
v_call: TRBV30
cdr3_aa: AWSAQRSYEQY

j_call: TRBJ1-2
cdr3_length: 13
clone_size: once
v_call: TRBV7-8
cdr3_aa: ASSFSTGDKYGYT

j_call: TRBJ1-6
cdr3_length: 12
clone_size: -
v_call: TRBV15
cdr3_aa: ATSGDRENSPLH

j_call: TRBJ1-5
cdr3_length: 15
clone_size: once
v_call: TRBV7-9
cdr3_aa: ASSPLPGRGSNQPQH

j_call: TRBJ1-1
cdr3_length: 13
clone_size: -
v_call: TRBV6-5
cdr3_aa: ASSVPRSMDTEAF

j_call: TRBJ1-1
cdr3_length: 12
clone_size: -
v_call: TRBV10-3
cdr3_aa: AISSGQGDTEAF

j_call: TRBJ1-1
cdr3_length: 14
clone_size: once
v_call: TRBV7-3
cdr3_aa: ASSPRGGFGNTEAF

j_call: TRBJ1-2
cdr3_length: 14
clone_size: -
v_call: TRBV7-9
cdr3_aa: ASSLTGQGSLYGYT

j_call: TRBJ2-7
cdr3_length: 14
clone_size: -
v_call: TRBV7-2
cdr3_aa: ASSQWTAGFPSEQY

j_call: TRBJ2-7
cdr3_length: 12
clone_size: -
v_call: TRBV6-5
cdr3_aa: ASTESGRVYEQY

j_call: TRBJ2-3
cdr3_length: 12
clone_size: -
v_call: TRBV15
cdr3_aa: ATSIGLAADTQY

j_call: TRBJ1-1
cdr3_length: 13
clone_size: -
v_call: TRBV11-2
cdr3_aa: ASSSPRETNTEAF

j_call: TRBJ1-1
cdr3_length: 14
clone_size: -
v_call: TRBV18
cdr3_aa: ASLPRTGDPNTEAF

j_call: TRBJ1-5
cdr3_length: 16
clone_size: -
v_call: TRBV27
cdr3_aa: ASSLFGQPLLSNQPQH